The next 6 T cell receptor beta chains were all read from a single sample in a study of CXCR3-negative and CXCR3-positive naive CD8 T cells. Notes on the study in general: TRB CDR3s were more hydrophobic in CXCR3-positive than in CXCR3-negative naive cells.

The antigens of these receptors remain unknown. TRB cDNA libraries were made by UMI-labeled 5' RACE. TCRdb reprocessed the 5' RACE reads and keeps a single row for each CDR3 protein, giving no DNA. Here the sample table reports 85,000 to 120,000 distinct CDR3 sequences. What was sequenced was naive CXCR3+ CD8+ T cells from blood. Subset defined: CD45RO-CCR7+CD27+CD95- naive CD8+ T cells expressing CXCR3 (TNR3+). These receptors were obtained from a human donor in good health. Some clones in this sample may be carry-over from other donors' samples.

CDR3 amino acids: CAISVTGEGQETQYF. V is TRBV10-3 and J is TRBJ2-5; the D gene TCRdb calls, TRBD1, cannot be checked with no DNA. CDR1 ENHRY and CDR2 SYGVKD come from the germline V gene. The CDR3 has 15 residues.

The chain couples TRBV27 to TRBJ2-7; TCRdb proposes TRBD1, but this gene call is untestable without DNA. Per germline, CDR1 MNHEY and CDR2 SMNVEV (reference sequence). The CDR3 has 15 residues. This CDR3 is CASSLYPGQGYEQYF.

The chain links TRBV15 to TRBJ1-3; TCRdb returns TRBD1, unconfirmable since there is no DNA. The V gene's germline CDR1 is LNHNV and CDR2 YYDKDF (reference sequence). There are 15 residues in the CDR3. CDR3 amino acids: CATSRDTQGGNTIYF.

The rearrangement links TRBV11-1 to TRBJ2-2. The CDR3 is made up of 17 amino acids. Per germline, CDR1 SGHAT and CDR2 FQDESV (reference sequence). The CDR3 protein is CASTHPDISQNTGELFF. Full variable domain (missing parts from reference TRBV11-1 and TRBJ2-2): EAEVAQSPRYKITEKSQAVAFWCDPISGHATLYWYRQILGQGPELLVQFQDESVVDDSQLPKDRFSAERLKGVDSTLKIQPAELGDSAMYLCASTHPDISQNTGELFFGEGSRLTVL.

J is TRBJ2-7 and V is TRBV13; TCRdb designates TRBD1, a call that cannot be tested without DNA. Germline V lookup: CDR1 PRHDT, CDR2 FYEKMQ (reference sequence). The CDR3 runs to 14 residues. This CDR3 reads CASSLNRGGYEQYF.

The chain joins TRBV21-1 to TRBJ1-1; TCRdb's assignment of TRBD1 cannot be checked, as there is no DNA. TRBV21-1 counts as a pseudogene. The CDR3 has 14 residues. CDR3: CASRTPGTVVEAFF.